These T cell receptor beta chains were read from a single sample in a study of blood T cell repertoires in COVID-19. Generated by immunoSEQ multiplex PCR, the TCRdb table keeps only in-frame clones and is missing some. The repertoire consists of approximately 50,000 clones, with 70% to 85% occurring once and the leading ten covering roughly 27%. The material sequenced was peripheral blood. The receptors shown here come from an older man with acute or convalescent COVID-19. The CDR3 runs from the conserved cysteine through the conserved F or W. The D gene is left open where the match is weak. Where a row states a size, it is once, few, many or the class of an expanded clone; other rows omit it.

j_call v_call d_call clone_size cdr3_aa cdr3_nt
TRBJ2-3 TRBV15 TRBD2 . CATSRDRGAGGPDTQYF TGTGCCACCAGCAGGGACCGCGGGGCGGGAGGGCCAGATACGCAGTATTTT
TRBJ2-3 TRBV19 . . CASSIERQNTDTQYF TGTGCCAGTAGTATAGAAAGACAGAACACAGATACGCAGTATTTT
TRBJ2-5 TRBV4-2 . few CASSEGVEETQYF TGTGCCAGCAGCGAAGGAGTTGAAGAGACCCAGTACTTC
TRBJ2-3 TRBV28 . . CASREGLSYTDTQYF TGTGCCAGCAGGGAGGGACTTTCCTACACAGATACGCAGTATTTT
TRBJ2-1 TRBV5-1 TRBD2 . CASSSGRYTAGIGNEQFF TGCGCCAGCAGCAGTGGGAGATATACAGCGGGAATCGGCAATGAGCAGTTCTTC
TRBJ2-5 TRBV20-1 TRBD1 . CSASSEGTARETQYF TGCAGTGCTAGTAGTGAGGGGACAGCCAGAGAGACCCAGTACTTC
TRBJ1-2 TRBV14 . . CASSPQGRNYGYTF TGTGCCAGCAGCCCGCAGGGTAGGAACTATGGCTACACCTTC
TRBJ2-7 TRBV28 . . CASSLLSGIHEQYF TGTGCCAGCAGTTTACTGTCAGGGATCCACGAGCAGTACTTC
TRBJ2-7 TRBV4-1 TRBD2 . CASSQEQGTSSYEQYF TGCGCCAGCAGCCAAGAGCAGGGGACTAGCTCCTACGAGCAGTACTTC
TRBJ2-1 TRBV7-2 . . CASSLAGGNSYNEQFF TGTGCCAGCAGCTTAGCCGGCGGGAACTCCTACAATGAGCAGTTCTTC
TRBJ2-7 TRBV6-1 . . CASSEVYYEQYF TGTGCCAGCAGTGAAGTATACTACGAGCAGTACTTC
TRBJ2-7 TRBV7-9 TRBD2 once CASSPPGLVYEQYF TGTGCCAGCAGCCCGCCGGGACTAGTCTACGAGCAGTACTTC
TRBJ1-2 TRBV2 . . CASSAQGPDYGYTF TGTGCCAGCAGTGCGCAGGGGCCGGACTATGGCTACACCTTC
TRBJ1-2 TRBV20-1 . . CSASPSYGYTF TGCAGTGCTAGTCCGAGCTATGGCTACACCTTC
TRBJ1-6 TRBV28 . . CASSPSSPGDNSPLHF TGTGCCAGCAGTCCATCCTCTCCGGGGGATAATTCACCCCTCCACTTT
TRBJ1-4 TRBV19 TRBD1 . CASRPGQGLSNEKLFF TGTGCCAGTAGGCCGGGACAGGGCTTAAGTAATGAAAAACTGTTTTTT
TRBJ1-3 TRBV10-2 . . CASSIAGSPSGNTIYF TGCGCCAGCAGCATTGCTGGGAGCCCCTCTGGAAACACCATATATTTT
TRBJ2-2 TRBV7-9 TRBD2 few CASSFSGRAGELFF TGTGCCAGCAGCTTCAGCGGGAGGGCCGGGGAGCTGTTTTTT
TRBJ2-1 TRBV7-8 . . CASSLGGGLSYNEQFF TGTGCCAGCAGCTTAGGGGGAGGACTCTCCTACAATGAGCAGTTCTTC
TRBJ2-5 TRBV5-1 TRBD2 . CASSLVSGGPGKTQYF TGCGCCAGCAGCTTAGTTAGCGGGGGTCCAGGGAAGACCCAGTACTTC
TRBJ1-6 TRBV7-2 . . CASSSGWTIRESPLHF TGTGCCAGCAGCTCCGGATGGACAATAAGGGAATCACCCCTCCACTTT
TRBJ1-1 TRBV18 . . CASSPSGITEAFF TGTGCCAGCTCACCATCAGGGATCACTGAAGCTTTCTTT
TRBJ2-3 TRBV5-4 . . CASSYPGGASDTQYF TGTGCCAGCAGCTACCCCGGCGGGGCGTCAGATACGCAGTATTTT
TRBJ2-1 TRBV18 TRBD2 . CASSPKATGLAGEADEQFF TGTGCCAGCTCACCTAAGGCGACCGGACTAGCGGGAGAGGCTGATGAGCAGTTCTTC
TRBJ2-1 TRBV7-2 TRBD1 . CASSLLSGQSYNEQFF TGTGCCAGCAGCTTATTATCGGGACAGTCCTACAATGAGCAGTTCTTC
TRBJ1-3 TRBV7-9 . few CASSPRQAVLSGNTIYF TGTGCCAGCAGCCCCCGACAGGCCGTCTTATCTGGAAACACCATATATTTT
TRBJ2-3 TRBV5-6 TRBD2 . CASRVAGSTDTQYF TGTGCCAGCAGGGTAGCGGGAAGCACAGATACGCAGTATTTT
TRBJ2-1 TRBV6-2/TRBV6-3 TRBD2 . CASSYPLAGDEQFF TGTGCCAGCAGTTACCCTCTAGCGGGAGATGAGCAGTTCTTC
TRBJ1-1 TRBV6-5 TRBD1 . CASSLNADRGHAFF TGTGCCAGCAGTTTAAACGCAGACAGGGGGCATGCTTTCTTT
TRBJ1-6 TRBV2 . . CASSPRGRASPLHF TGTGCCAGCAGCCCCCGGGGAAGGGCTTCACCCCTCCACTTT
TRBJ2-7 TRBV7-6 TRBD2 . CASSLGLAGPYEQYF TGTGCCAGCAGCCTGGGACTAGCGGGGCCCTACGAGCAGTACTTC
TRBJ1-2 TRBV5-4 TRBD1 . CASSLGRGQNYGYTF TGTGCCAGCAGCTTGGGGAGGGGGCAGAACTATGGCTACACCTTC
TRBJ1-2 TRBV25-1 . . CASSVGGDYGYTF TGTGCCAGCAGTGTTGGGGGGGACTATGGCTACACCTTC
TRBJ1-6 TRBV25-1 . . CASSEVIEGYSPLHF TGTGCCAGCAGTGAAGTTATCGAGGGTTATTCACCCCTCCACTTT
TRBJ1-2 TRBV7-6 . . CASSPLSANYGYTF TGTGCCAGCAGCCCCCTGTCTGCGAACTATGGCTACACCTTC
TRBJ1-2 TRBV5-1 TRBD1 . CASSPDRGTGYTF TGCGCCAGCAGCCCTGACAGGGGGACTGGCTACACCTTC
TRBJ1-5 TRBV10-1 TRBD1 . CASSEFEQGATLGNQPQHF TGCGCCAGCAGTGAGTTTGAACAGGGGGCCACTCTGGGCAATCAGCCCCAGCATTTT
TRBJ1-5 TRBV5-8 . . CASRRTGNQPQHF TGTGCCAGCAGGCGGACAGGCAATCAGCCCCAGCATTTT
TRBJ1-2 TRBV30 TRBD1 once CAWRPPGTDGYGYTF TGTGCCTGGAGACCCCCCGGGACAGACGGCTATGGCTACACCTTC
TRBJ2-5 TRBV28 . . CASSPRANGGETQYF TGTGCCAGCAGTCCCCGCGCTAACGGGGGAGAGACCCAGTACTTC
TRBJ2-5 TRBV28 . . CASSKLPAGRETQYF TGTGCCAGCAGTAAACTACCGGCAGGGCGAGAGACCCAGTACTTC
TRBJ2-7 TRBV7-9 TRBD2 . CASSPGRRGNEQYF TGTGCCAGCAGCCCGGGACGGCGGGGGAACGAGCAGTACTTC
TRBJ1-1 TRBV29-1 TRBD1 . CSVVLFRGLSRTEAFF TGCAGCGTTGTTTTGTTCAGGGGGCTCTCTCGAACTGAGGCTTTCTTT
TRBJ2-1 TRBV29-1 . . CSVAGAVYNEQFF TGCAGCGTGGCGGGGGCAGTCTACAATGAGCAGTTCTTC
TRBJ2-1 TRBV4-2 . . CASSLTRVNEQFF TGTGCCAGCAGCCTAACCCGGGTCAATGAGCAGTTCTTC